This TCR beta chain was recorded in a study of T cell responses to AZD1222 COVID-19 vaccine. Broader study findings: Seropositivity was recorded at baseline in only five to seven AZD1222 recipients.

A remark on this clone: Its cognate antigen is unknown.

Assay used: immunoSEQ multiplex PCR; TCRdb lists only in-frame clones, some missing. The table has about 120,000 clones, around 91% seen once; the top ten hold about 4.1%. Germline CDR1 is KGHSH and CDR2 is LQKENI. The CDR3 is made up of 15 amino acids. V was clipped by 1 base and J by 4 bases, with 13 bases between them. The sequences come from peripheral blood, collected on day 0 of MenACWY control vaccination. The source of this sequence is an adult in good health. The chain joins TRBV18 to TRBJ1-1, with D hard to call. The CDR3 DNA follows: TGTGCCAGCTCACCACTTCCGGACTTGCGCACTGAAGCTTTCTTT. This gives the protein CASSPLPDLRTEAFF.